This T cell receptor (beta chain) came from a study of blood T cell repertoires in COVID-19. Study at large: COVID-19 samples collected from the United States, Italy and Spain covered acute and convalescent phases. T cells, B-cell-depleted T cells, or PBMCs provided the cDNA or gDNA that served as material.

Authors' analysis steps: The assay estimated nucleated cells by amplifying reference gene primers. Assay used: immunoSEQ multiplex PCR; TCRdb lists only in-frame clones, some missing. D and trimming come from the DNA, and the V and J calls and clone size come from that table. The sample yields 60,000 to 90,000 clones, about 74% seen once. Germline assignment: CDR1 SGHAT and CDR2 FQDESV (reference sequence). V lost 5 bases, J lost 5 bases, and 9 bases stayed unmatched. The CDR3 contains 15 residues. The specimen was peripheral blood. The chain links TRBV11-1 to TRBJ2-7; 10 positions match TRBD2. This receptor was obtained from a human donor with acute or convalescent COVID-19. The donor label of this sample is uncertain. The CDR3 spells CASSRKSSGSNEQYF. Written as DNA, the CDR3 is TGTGCCAGCAGCCGAAAGTCTAGCGGGAGTAACGAGCAGTACTTC.